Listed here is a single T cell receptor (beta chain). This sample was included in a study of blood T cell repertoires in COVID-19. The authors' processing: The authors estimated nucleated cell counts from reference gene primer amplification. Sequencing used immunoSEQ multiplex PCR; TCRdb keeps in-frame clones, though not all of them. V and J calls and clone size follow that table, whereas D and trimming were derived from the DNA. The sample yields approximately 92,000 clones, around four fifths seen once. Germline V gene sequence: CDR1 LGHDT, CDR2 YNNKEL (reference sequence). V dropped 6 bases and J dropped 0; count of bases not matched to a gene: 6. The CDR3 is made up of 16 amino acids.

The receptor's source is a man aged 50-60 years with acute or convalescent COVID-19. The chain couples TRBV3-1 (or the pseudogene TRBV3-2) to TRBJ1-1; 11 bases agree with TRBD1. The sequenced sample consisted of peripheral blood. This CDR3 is CASSRTGGHLNTEAFF. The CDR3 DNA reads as TGTGCCAGCAGTAGGACAGGGGGCCATCTGAACACTGAAGCTTTCTTT.